What follows describes a single T cell receptor (beta chain). The antigen remains unidentified. This sample was included in a study of T cell repertoires in cytomegalovirus infection. Background on the study: CMV infection plus the matching HLA type was flagged by public TCR beta signatures.

General study results and limits: HLA-C-restricted CMV-specific TCR beta clonotypes were dominant in the ex vivo response. Based on cumulative public TCR beta family frequency, carriers of CMV plus the relevant HLA were identified.

TCRdb ran MiXCR on the reads and lists one entry per CDR3 protein. The sample lists approximately 180,000 distinct CDR3 sequences; about a sixth were seen once. Trimming stripped 4 bases from V and 0 bases from J, with 19 bases between. CDR1 is SGHTA and CDR2 is FQGTGA in the germline V gene. The CDR3 is 18 amino acids. The sequencing sample was made of CD8+ T cells from PBMCs. J is TRBJ1-3 and V is TRBV7-3; the D is unclear. The clonotype was recovered from a human donor in good health (CMV status not recorded). Some clones in this sample may be carry-over from other donors' samples. CDR3 sequence: CASSSLGGTPGSGNTIYF. The CDR3 DNA follows: TGTGCCAGCAGCTCTCTTGGTGGCACCCCGGGCTCTGGAAACACCATATATTTT.